A selection of T cell receptor beta chains follows, all from one sample in a study of blood T cell repertoires in COVID-19. Assay used: immunoSEQ multiplex PCR; TCRdb lists only in-frame clones, some missing. Of hundreds of thousands of clones listed, 75% to 85% are singletons. Sequencing input: peripheral blood. The receptors were sampled from a woman aged 80 or over with COVID-19, enrolled during active disease. Each CDR3 is given with its conserved first and last residue.

j_call	v_call	cdr3_aa
TRBJ1-6	TRBV2	CASRGGGSSPLHF
TRBJ2-3	TRBV2	CASSGASGSTDTQYF
TRBJ1-6	TRBV7-9	CASSSGFTLHF
TRBJ1-5	TRBV19	CASRPITGTGGRSNQPQHF
TRBJ1-3	TRBV27	CASIPENRPVYF
TRBJ2-7	TRBV18	CASSPDRAPYEQYF
TRBJ1-4	TRBV20-1	CSASSNEKLFF
TRBJ1-4	TRBV7-2	CASSPSAGPLGKLFF
TRBJ1-5	TRBV18	CASSPAQGTTQPQHF
TRBJ1-1	TRBV5-1	CASSLEKGAHVPIRAFF
TRBJ2-2	TRBV5-1	CASSLRLADTGELFF
TRBJ1-1	TRBV4-2	CASSQSRGSNTEAFF
TRBJ2-7	TRBV7-9	CASGTGTASYEQYF
TRBJ1-1	TRBV15	CATSRKTTGPNTEAFF
TRBJ2-3	TRBV30	CAWSKLAEDTQYF
TRBJ1-6	TRBV7-9	CASIGQGPNSPLHF
TRBJ1-1	TRBV18	CASSPRDGGVEAFF
TRBJ2-5	TRBV11-3	CASSLGGGPEETQYF
TRBJ1-1	TRBV20-1	CSVEGSEAFF
TRBJ2-7	TRBV2	CASRGGGVSEQYF
TRBJ2-3	TRBV2	CASSSGGASTDTQYF
TRBJ1-5	TRBV7-9	CASSLAGAGNQPQHF
TRBJ2-2	TRBV5-1	CASRLTSGTTGELFF
TRBJ1-1	TRBV7-8	CASQGHQNTEAFF
TRBJ1-5	TRBV7-9	CASSFGTRSTSNQPQHF
TRBJ2-5	TRBV7-9	CASSPVQTGATQYF
TRBJ1-2	TRBV19	CASSGPGLPNYGYTF
TRBJ1-3	TRBV7-3	CASSLTVGTGNTIYF
TRBJ1-1	TRBV3-1/TRBV3-2	CASSPPWRTGSDTEAFF
TRBJ1-1	TRBV5-1	CASSSMDGGEAFF
TRBJ1-2	TRBV21-1	CASTKGRGNYGYTF
TRBJ1-2	TRBV27	CASSLLGAGGGYTF
TRBJ2-3	TRBV11-2	CASSLSPSVTSTDTQYF
TRBJ2-7	TRBV6-5	CASRTPGQMNYEQYF
TRBJ1-1	TRBV4-1	CASSPLEQGRGAFF
TRBJ1-3	TRBV10-3	CAIGDSYSVYF
TRBJ1-1	TRBV11-2	CASSRKQGWAEAFF
TRBJ1-5	TRBV24-1	CATADRDGQPQHF
TRBJ1-3	TRBV19	CASATGSGNTIYF
TRBJ2-7	TRBV25-1	CASSDPPRSEQYF
TRBJ2-2	TRBV29-1	CSAETSGRAGELFF
TRBJ1-1	TRBV4-1	CASSQRSVTGEGAFF
TRBJ1-5	TRBV19	CASIPQGTNQPQHF
TRBJ2-1	TRBV11-2	CASSNGLVVKFF
TRBJ1-2	TRBV19	CASSTPGRTGDGYTF
TRBJ1-2	TRBV7-9	CASSSFRGYGYTF
TRBJ1-3	TRBV7-2	CASSLMDFPGNTIYF
TRBJ2-7	TRBV27	CASRSNSGGTYEQYF
TRBJ2-3	TRBV4-3	CASSRAGGTDTQYF
TRBJ2-1	TRBV2	CASSSGPYNEQFF